This is a list of T cell receptor beta chains from one sample in a study of blood T cells in healthy people across ages. TCRdb re-derived calls from the 5' RACE reads in MiXCR, one entry per CDR3 protein. The data hold over 600,000 distinct CDR3 sequences, with about 47% observed a single time. Sequenced: blood. These receptors all come from a man aged 80 or over in good health. The conserved cysteine and the conserved F or W are not part of the CDR3 here. Each record gives: V gene, J gene, clone size, CDR3 protein. Part of the rows lack a size; the others show once, few, many or a class for expanded clones.

>TRBV24-1|TRBJ2-1|few
ATKPSGRNEQF
>TRBV3-1|TRBJ1-5|-
ASSEGIGQPQH
>TRBV11-2|TRBJ2-1|-
ASSPEASAHDEQF
>TRBV7-2|TRBJ2-2|many
ASSLGLVAATGELF
>TRBV7-9|TRBJ2-4|many
ASSPTQGLAGTQKNIQY
>TRBV12-3/TRBV12-4|TRBJ2-1|few
ASSLDAGQSSYNEQF
>TRBV20-1|TRBJ2-1|few
SARGGLPYNEQF
>TRBV7-3|-|-
ASSRRVQETQY
>TRBV12-3/TRBV12-4|TRBJ2-4|once
ASSFSRDVSIQY
>TRBV24-1|TRBJ2-3|-
ATSSAGSTDTQY
>TRBV14|TRBJ2-3|few
ASSHRGRARTDTQY
>TRBV10-3|TRBJ2-7|many
AISSGQASYEQY
>TRBV12-3/TRBV12-4|TRBJ1-6|few
ASTNRDSSPLH
>TRBV29-1|TRBJ2-3|-
SVDGGSTDTQY
>TRBV24-1|TRBJ2-3|few
ATSDETGAETQY
>TRBV6-5|TRBJ2-4|-
ASSMTGQHIQY
>TRBV29-1|TRBJ2-7|many
SVEDPSGGYEQY
>TRBV9|TRBJ2-1|-
ASSSSGTGVGEQF
>TRBV7-3|TRBJ2-7|-
ASSAGTRNEQY
>TRBV20-1|TRBJ2-7|few
SASPSSGYTYEQY
>TRBV4-2|TRBJ2-4|-
ASSQGIRGRGPKQAPGNIQY
>TRBV12-3/TRBV12-4|TRBJ2-1|-
ASSFMGLARDEQF
>TRBV14|TRBJ1-2|few
ASSPGLDYGYT
>TRBV7-9|TRBJ2-3|few
ASSRFRDRVFLDTQY
>TRBV2|TRBJ1-1|-
ACSEPSGAATEAF
>TRBV7-2|TRBJ2-1|-
ASSLSSGRAFNEQF
>TRBV12-3/TRBV12-4|-|few
ASSADRGSETQY
>TRBV20-1|TRBJ2-1|-
SAITGDVQF
>TRBV19|TRBJ1-5|few
ASTVLDRGNQPQH
>TRBV11-2|TRBJ2-7|many
ASSSLEQY
>TRBV5-1|TRBJ1-2|-
ASSSQISNYDYT
>TRBV4-3|TRBJ1-2|-
ASSQEWDEGYGYT